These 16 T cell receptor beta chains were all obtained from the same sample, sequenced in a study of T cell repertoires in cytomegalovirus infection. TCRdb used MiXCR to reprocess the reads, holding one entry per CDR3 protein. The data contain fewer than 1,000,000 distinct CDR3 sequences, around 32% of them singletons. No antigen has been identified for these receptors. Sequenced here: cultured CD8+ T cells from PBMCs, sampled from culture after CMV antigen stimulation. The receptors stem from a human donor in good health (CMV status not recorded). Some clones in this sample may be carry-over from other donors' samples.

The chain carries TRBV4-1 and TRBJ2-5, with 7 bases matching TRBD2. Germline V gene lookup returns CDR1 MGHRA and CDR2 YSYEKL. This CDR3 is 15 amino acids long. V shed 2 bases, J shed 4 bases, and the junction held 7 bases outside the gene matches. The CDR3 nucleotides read TGCGCCAGCAGCCAATTCCTGGGAGGGCGAGAGACCCAGTACTTC. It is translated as CASSQFLGGRETQYF.

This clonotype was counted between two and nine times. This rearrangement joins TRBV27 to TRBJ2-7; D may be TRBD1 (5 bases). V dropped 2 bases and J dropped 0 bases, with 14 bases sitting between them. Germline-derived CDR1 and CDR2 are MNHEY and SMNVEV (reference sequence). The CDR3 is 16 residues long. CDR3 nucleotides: TGTGCCAGCAGTTTAGGGGCCCCAGAAAGCTCCTACGAGCAGTACGTC. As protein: CASSLGAPESSYEQYV.

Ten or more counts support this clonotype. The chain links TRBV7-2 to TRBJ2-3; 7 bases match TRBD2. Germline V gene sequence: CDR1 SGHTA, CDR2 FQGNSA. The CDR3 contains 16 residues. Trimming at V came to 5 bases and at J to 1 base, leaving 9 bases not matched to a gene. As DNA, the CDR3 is TGTGCCAGCAGCCCGCAGGCCCGGGGGGGCACAGATACGCAGTATTTT. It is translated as CASSPQARGGTDTQYF.

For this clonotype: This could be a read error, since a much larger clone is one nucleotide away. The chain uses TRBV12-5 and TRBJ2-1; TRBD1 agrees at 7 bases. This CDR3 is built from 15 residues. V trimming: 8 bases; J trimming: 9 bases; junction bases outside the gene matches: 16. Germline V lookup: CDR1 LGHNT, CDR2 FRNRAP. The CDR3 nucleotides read TGTGCTAGTACCTTGACAGGGTTCGAACAGACTGAGCAGTTCTTC. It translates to CASTLTGFEQTEQFF.

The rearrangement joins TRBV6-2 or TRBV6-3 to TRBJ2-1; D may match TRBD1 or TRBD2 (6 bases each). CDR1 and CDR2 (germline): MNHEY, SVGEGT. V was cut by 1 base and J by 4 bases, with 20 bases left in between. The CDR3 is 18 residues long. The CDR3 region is CASSYWGDKPITYNEQFF. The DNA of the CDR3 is TGTGCCAGCAGTTACTGGGGGGACAAACCGATTACTTACAATGAGCAGTTCTTC.

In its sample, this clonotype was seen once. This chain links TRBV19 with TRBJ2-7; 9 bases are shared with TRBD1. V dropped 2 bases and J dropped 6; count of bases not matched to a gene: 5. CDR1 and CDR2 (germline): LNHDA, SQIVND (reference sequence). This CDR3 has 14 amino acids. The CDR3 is CASSIRDRASEQYF. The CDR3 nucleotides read TGTGCCAGTAGTATACGGGACAGGGCCTCCGAGCAGTACTTC.

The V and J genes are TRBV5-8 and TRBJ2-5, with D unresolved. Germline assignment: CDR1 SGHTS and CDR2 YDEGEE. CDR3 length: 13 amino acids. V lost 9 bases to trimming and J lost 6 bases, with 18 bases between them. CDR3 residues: CATFRFLEQTQYF. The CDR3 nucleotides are TGTGCCACCTTTAGGTTTCTGGAACAGACCCAGTACTTC.

The CDR3 nucleotides read TGTGCCAGCAGCCCCATTAGGAACACTGAAGCTTTCTTT. It codes for CASSPIRNTEAFF. V gene TRBV14 combines with J gene TRBJ1-1; D ambiguous. The CDR3 totals 13 residues. Germline V gives CDR1 SGHDN, CDR2 FVKESK. Trimming stripped 4 bases from V and 1 base from J, with 7 bases between.

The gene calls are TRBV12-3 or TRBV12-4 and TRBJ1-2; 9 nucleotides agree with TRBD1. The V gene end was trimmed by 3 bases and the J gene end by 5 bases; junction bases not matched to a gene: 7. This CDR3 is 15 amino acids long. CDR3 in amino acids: CASSFRTGVRYGYTF. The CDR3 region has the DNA TGTGCCAGCAGTTTCAGGACAGGGGTTAGGTATGGCTACACCTTC.

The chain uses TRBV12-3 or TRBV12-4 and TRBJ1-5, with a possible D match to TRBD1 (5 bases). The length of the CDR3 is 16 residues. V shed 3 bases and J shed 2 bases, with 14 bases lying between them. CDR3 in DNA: TGTGCCAGCAGTTTGAGTAACAGGAGGGGCAATCAGCCCCAGCATTTT. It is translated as CASSLSNRRGNQPQHF.

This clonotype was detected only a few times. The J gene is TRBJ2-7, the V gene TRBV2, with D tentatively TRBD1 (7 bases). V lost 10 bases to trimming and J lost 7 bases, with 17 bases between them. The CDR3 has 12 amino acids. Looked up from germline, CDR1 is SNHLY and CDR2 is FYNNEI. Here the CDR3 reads CANQGEASEQYV. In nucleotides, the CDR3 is TGTGCCAACCAGGGGGAGGCTAGTGAGCAGTACGTC.

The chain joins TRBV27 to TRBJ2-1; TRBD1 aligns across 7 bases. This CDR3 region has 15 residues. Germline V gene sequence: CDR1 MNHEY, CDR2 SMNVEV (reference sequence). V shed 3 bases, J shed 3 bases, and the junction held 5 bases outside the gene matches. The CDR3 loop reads CASSLGDSLYNEQFF. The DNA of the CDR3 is TGTGCCAGCAGTTTGGGGGACAGCCTCTACAATGAGCAGTTCTTC.

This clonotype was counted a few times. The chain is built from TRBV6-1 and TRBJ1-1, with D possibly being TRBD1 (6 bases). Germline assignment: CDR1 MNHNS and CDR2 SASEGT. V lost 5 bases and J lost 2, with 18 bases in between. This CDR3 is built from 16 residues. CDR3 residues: CASSFGEQGTNTEAFF. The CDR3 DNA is TGTGCCAGCAGTTTCGGAGAACAGGGAACCAACACTGAAGCTTTCTTT.

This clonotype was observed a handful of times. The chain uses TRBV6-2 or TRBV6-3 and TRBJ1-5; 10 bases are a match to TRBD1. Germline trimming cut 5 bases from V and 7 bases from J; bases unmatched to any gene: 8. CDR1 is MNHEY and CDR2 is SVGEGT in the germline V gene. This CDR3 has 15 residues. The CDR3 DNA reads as TGTGCCAGCAGTCAAGACAGGGGGCAGGGACAGCCCCAGCATTTT. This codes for CASSQDRGQGQPQHF.

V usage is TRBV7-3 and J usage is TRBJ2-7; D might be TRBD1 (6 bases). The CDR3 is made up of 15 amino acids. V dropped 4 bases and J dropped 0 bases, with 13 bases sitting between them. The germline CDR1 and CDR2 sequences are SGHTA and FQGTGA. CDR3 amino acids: CASSSTGTLSYEQYF. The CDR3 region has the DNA TGTGCCAGCAGCTCCACGGGGACACTCTCCTACGAGCAGTACTTC.

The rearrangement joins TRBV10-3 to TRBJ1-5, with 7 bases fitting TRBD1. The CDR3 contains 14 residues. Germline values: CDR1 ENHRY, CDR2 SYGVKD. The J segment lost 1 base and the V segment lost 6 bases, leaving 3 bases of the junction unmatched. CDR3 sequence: CAIRPQGSNQPQHF. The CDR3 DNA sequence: TGTGCCATCAGGCCACAGGGGAGCAATCAGCCCCAGCATTTT.